This T cell receptor beta chain was sequenced in a study of blood T cell repertoires in COVID-19. Overall study: COVID-19 samples from acute and convalescent phases originated in the United States, Italy and Spain.

Assay used: immunoSEQ multiplex PCR; TCRdb lists only in-frame clones, some missing. Of about 49,000 clones in the sample, 85% to 95% were seen once. Seattle cases were enrolled at active infection and followed longitudinally. V shed 2 bases and J shed 2 bases, with 13 bases lying between them. Germline lookup yields CDR1 MNHNS and CDR2 SASEGT. There are 16 residues in the CDR3. Sample: peripheral blood. The chain carries TRBV6-1 and TRBJ2-1; possible D gene TRBD2, 7 bases. The TCR was taken from a man in his 60s with COVID-19, enrolled during active disease. CDR3 sequence reads: CASSELGGGPYNEQFF. The CDR3 region has the DNA TGTGCCAGCAGTGAATTGGGGGGGGGCCCCTACAATGAGCAGTTCTTC.